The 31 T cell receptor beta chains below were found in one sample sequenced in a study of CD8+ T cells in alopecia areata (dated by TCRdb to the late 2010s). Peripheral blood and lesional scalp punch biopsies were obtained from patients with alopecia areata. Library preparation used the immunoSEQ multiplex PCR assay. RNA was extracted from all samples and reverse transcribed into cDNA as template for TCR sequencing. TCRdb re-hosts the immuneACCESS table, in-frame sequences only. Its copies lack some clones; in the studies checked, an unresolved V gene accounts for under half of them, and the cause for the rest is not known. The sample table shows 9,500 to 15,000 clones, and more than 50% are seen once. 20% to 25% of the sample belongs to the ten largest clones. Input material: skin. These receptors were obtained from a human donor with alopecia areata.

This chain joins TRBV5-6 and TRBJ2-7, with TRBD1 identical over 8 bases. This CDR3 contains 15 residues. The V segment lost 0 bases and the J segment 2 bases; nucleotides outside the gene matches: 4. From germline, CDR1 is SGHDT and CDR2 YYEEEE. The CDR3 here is CASSLVGQGPYEQYF. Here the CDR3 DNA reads TGTGCCAGCAGCTTGGTCGGACAGGGTCCCTACGAGCAGTACTTC. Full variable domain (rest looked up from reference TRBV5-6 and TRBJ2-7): DAGVTQSPTHLIKTRGQQVTLRCSPKSGHDTVSWYQQALGQGPQFIFQYYEEEERQRGNFPDRFSGHQFPNYSSELNVNALLLGDSALYLCASSLVGQGPYEQYFGPGTRLTVT.

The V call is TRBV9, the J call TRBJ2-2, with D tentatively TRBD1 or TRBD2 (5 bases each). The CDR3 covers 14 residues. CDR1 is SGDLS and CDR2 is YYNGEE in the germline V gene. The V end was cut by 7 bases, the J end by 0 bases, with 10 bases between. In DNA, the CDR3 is TGTGCCAGCTCGGGACCATCGAACACCGGGGAGCTGTTTTTT. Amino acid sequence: CASSGPSNTGELFF.

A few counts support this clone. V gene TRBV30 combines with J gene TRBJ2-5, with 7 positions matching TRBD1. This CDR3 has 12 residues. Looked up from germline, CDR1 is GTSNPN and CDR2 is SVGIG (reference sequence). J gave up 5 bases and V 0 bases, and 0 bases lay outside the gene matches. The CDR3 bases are TGTGCCTGGAGTGTACAGGGGGAGACCCAGTACTTC. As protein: CAWSVQGETQYF.

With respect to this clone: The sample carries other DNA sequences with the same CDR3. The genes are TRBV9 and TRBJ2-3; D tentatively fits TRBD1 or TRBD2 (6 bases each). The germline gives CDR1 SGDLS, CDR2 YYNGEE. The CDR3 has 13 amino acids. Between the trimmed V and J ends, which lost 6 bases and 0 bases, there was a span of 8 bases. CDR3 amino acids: CASNGGSTDTQYF. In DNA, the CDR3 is TGTGCCAGCAACGGGGGCAGCACAGATACGCAGTATTTT.

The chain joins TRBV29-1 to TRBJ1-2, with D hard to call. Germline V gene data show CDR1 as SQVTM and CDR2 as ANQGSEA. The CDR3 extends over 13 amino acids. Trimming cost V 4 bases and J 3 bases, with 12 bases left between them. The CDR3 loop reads CSVAFSADYGYTF. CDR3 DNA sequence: TGCAGCGTTGCTTTCAGTGCTGACTATGGCTACACCTTC.

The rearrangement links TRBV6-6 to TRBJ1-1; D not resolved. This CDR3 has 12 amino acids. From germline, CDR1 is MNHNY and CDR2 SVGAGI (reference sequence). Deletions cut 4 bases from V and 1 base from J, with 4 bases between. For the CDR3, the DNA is TGTGCCAGCAGTTTCGGGAACACTGAAGCTTTCTTT. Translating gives CASSFGNTEAFF.

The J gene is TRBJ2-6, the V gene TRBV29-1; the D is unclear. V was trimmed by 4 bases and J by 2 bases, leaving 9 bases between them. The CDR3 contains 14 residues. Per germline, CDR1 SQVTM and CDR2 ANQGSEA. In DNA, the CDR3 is TGCAGCGTTGGGATGGTGGCTGGGGCCAACGTCCTGACTTTC. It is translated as CSVGMVAGANVLTF.

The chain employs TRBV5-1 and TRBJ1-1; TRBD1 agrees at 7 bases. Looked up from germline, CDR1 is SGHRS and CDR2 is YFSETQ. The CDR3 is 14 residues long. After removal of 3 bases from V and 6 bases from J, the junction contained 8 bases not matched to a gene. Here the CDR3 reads CASSSRDSDAEAFF. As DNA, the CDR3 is TGCGCCAGCAGCTCCCGGGACAGTGACGCTGAAGCTTTCTTT. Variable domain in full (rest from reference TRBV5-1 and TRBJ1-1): KAGVTQTPRYLIKTRGQQVTLSCSPISGHRSVSWYQQTPGQGLQFLFEYFSETQRNKGNFPGRFSGRQFSNSRSEMNVSTLELGDSALYLCASSSRDSDAEAFFGQGTRLTVV.

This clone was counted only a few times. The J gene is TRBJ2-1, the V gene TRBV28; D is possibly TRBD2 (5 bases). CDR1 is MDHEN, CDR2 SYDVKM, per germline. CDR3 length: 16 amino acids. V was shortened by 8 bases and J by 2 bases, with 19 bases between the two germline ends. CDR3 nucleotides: TGTGCCAGCCGTAAACTCCGGGGAGTAACCTACAATGAGCAGTTCTTC. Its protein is CASRKLRGVTYNEQFF. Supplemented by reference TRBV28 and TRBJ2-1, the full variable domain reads DVKVTQSSRYLVKRTGEKVFLECVQDMDHENMFWYRQDPGLGLRLIYFSYDVKMKEKGDIPEGYSVSREKKERFSLILESASTNQTSMYLCASRKLRGVTYNEQFFGPGTRLTVL.

The chain's CDR3 is CASSQSGGGHNTGELFF. CDR3 nucleotides: TGTGCCAGCAGCCAGTCGGGGGGGGGACATAACACCGGGGAGCTGTTTTTT. V and J are TRBV14 and TRBJ2-2; 8 bases line up with TRBD2. The V segment lost 3 bases and the J segment 2 bases; nucleotides outside the gene matches: 8. There are 17 residues in the CDR3. Looked up from germline, CDR1 is SGHDN and CDR2 is FVKESK.

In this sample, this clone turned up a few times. CDR3 residues: CASSQDLGEVYGYTF. As DNA, the CDR3 is TGTGCCAGCAGCCAAGATCTGGGGGAAGTCTATGGCTACACCTTC. The chain has TRBV7-9 and TRBJ1-2, with D possibly being TRBD1 (5 bases). Germline V gives CDR1 SEHNR, CDR2 FQNEAQ (reference sequence). Trimming left V 5 bases short and J 4 bases short, with 17 bases between. The CDR3 has 15 residues.

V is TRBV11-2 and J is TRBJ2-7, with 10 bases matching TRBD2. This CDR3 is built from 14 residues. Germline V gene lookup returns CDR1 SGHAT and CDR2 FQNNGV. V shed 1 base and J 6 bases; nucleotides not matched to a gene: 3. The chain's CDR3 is CASSLVLAGREQYF. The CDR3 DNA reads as TGTGCCAGCAGCTTAGTACTAGCGGGACGCGAGCAGTACTTC. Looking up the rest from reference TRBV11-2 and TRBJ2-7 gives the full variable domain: EAGVAQSPRYKIIEKRQSVAFWCNPISGHATLYWYQQILGQGPKLLIQFQNNGVVDDSQLPKDRFSAERLKGVDSTLKIQPAKLEDSAVYLCASSLVLAGREQYFGPGTRLTVT.

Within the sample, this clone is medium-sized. The CDR3 spells CASSLVFRGTEAFF. DNA of the CDR3: TGTGCCAGCAGCTTAGTTTTCAGGGGCACTGAAGCTTTCTTT. The chain recombines TRBV7-2 with TRBJ1-1; D possibly corresponds to TRBD1 (6 bases). Trimming took 1 base from V and 4 from J, leaving 10 bases between them. The CDR3 has 14 residues. Germline V gene sequence: CDR1 SGHTA, CDR2 FQGNSA.

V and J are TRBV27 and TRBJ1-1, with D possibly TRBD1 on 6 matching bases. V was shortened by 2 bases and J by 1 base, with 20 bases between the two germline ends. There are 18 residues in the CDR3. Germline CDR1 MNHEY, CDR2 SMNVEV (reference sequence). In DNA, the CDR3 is TGTGCCAGCAGTTTAAGGGCGGGGGGCGTGTATGGGAACACTGAAGCTTTCTTT. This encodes CASSLRAGGVYGNTEAFF.

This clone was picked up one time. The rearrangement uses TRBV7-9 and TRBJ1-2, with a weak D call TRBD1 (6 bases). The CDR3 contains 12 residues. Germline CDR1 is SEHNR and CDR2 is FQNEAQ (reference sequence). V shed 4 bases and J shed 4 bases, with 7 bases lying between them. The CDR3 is CASSSDSYGYTF. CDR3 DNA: TGTGCCAGCAGCTCGGACAGCTATGGCTACACCTTC.

The CDR3 is CASSFEREGTQYF. CDR3 nucleotides: TGTGCCAGCAGCTTTGAGCGGGAGGGGACGCAGTATTTT. The J gene is TRBJ2-3, the V gene TRBV7-9, with 10 bases fitting TRBD2. The J segment lost 9 bases and the V segment lost 3 bases, leaving 3 bases of the junction unmatched. Germline CDR1 SEHNR, CDR2 FQNEAQ (reference sequence). The CDR3 covers 13 residues.

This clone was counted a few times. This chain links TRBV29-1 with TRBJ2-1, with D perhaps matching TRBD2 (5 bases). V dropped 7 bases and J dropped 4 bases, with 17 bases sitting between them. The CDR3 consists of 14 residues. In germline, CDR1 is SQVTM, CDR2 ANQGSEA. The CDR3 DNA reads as TGCAGCGCCGGCGTGCCGGGAATTTACAATGAGCAGTTCTTC. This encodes CSAGVPGIYNEQFF.

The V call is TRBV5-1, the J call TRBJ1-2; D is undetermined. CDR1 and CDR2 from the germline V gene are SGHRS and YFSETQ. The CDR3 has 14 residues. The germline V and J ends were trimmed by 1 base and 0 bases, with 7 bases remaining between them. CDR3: CASSLRETNYGYTF. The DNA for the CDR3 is TGCGCCAGCAGCTTGCGGGAAACTAACTATGGCTACACCTTC.

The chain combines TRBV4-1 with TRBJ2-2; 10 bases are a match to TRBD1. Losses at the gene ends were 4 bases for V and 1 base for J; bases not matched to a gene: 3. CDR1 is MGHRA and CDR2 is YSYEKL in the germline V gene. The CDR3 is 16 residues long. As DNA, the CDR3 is TGCGCCAGCAGCCCTAGGACAGGGGGGAACACCGGGGAGCTGTTTTTT. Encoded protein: CASSPRTGGNTGELFF.

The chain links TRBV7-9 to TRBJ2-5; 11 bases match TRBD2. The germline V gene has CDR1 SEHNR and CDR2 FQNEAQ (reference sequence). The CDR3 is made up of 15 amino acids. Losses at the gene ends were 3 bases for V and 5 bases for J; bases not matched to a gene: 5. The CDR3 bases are TGTGCCAGCAGCTTGGGGACTAGCGGTCTGGAGACCCAGTACTTC. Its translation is CASSLGTSGLETQYF. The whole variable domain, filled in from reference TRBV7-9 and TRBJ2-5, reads DTGVSQNPRHKITKRGQNVTFRCDPISEHNRLYWYRQTLGQGPEFLTYFQNEAQLEKSRLLSDRFSAERPKGSFSTLEIQRTEQGDSAMYLCASSLGTSGLETQYFGPGTRLLVL.

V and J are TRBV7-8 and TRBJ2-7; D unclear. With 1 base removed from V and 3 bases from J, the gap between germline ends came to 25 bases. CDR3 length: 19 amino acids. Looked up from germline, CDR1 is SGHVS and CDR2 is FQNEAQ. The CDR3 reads CASSLVSHPGSTLHYEQYF. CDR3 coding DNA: TGTGCCAGCAGCTTAGTGTCCCACCCGGGCTCCACTCTTCACTACGAGCAGTACTTC.

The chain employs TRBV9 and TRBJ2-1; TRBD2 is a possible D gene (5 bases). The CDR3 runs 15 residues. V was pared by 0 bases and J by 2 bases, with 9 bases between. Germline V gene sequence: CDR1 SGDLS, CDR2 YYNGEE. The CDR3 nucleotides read TGTGCCAGCAGCGTAGGAGGGTCAACCTACAATGAGCAGTTCTTC. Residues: CASSVGGSTYNEQFF.

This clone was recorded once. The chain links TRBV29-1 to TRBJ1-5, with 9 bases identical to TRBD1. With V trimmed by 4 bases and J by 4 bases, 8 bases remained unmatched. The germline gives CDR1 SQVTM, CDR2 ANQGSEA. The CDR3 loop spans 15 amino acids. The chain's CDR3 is CSVAGAGQGNQPQHF. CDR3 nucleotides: TGCAGCGTTGCGGGGGCTGGACAGGGGAATCAGCCCCAGCATTTT.

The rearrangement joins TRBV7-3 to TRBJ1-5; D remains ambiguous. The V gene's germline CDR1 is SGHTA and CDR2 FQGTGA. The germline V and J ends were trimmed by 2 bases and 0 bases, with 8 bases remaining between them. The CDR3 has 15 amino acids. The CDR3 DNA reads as TGTGCCAGCAGCTTAGTCGGGAATAGCAATCAGCCCCAGCATTTT. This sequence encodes CASSLVGNSNQPQHF.

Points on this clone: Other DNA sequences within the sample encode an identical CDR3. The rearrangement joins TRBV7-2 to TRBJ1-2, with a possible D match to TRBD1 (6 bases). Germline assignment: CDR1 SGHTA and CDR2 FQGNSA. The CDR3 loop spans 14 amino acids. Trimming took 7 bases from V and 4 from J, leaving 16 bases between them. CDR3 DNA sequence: TGTGCCAGCAACCGGGGGGGCCAAGGCTATGGCTACACCTTC. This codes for CASNRGGQGYGYTF.

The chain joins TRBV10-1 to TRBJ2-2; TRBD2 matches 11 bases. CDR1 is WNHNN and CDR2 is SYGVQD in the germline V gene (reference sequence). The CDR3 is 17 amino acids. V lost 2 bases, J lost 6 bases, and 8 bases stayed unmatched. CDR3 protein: CASSETRFSGRAGELFF. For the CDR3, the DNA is TGCGCCAGCAGTGAGACGCGATTTAGCGGGAGGGCCGGGGAGCTGTTTTTT.

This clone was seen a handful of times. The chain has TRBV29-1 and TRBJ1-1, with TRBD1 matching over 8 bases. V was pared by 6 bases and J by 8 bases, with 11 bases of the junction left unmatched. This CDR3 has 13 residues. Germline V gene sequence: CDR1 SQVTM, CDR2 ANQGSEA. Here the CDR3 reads CSVQGQGGGEAFF. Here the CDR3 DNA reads TGCAGCGTCCAAGGACAGGGCGGAGGGGAAGCTTTCTTT.

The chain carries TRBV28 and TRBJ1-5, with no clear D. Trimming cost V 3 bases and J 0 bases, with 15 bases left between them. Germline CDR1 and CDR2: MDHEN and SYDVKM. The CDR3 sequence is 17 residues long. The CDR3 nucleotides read TGTGCCAGCAGTTTGCAACCGGGCCGACCTAGCAATCAGCCCCAGCATTTT. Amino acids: CASSLQPGRPSNQPQHF.

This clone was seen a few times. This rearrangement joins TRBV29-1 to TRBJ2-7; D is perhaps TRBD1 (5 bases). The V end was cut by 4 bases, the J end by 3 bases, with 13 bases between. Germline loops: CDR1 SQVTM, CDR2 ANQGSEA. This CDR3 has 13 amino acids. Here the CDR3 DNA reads TGCAGCGTTGTAGACAGAGCTAACTACGAGCAGTACTTC. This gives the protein CSVVDRANYEQYF.

CDR3 loop: CASSQDGQAEEQYF. The CDR3 DNA reads TGTGCCAGCAGCCAAGATGGTCAAGCGGAAGAGCAGTACTTC. The chain joins TRBV4-2 to TRBJ2-7; possibly TRBD2 for D (5 bases). The CDR3 totals 14 residues. Trimming took 0 bases from V and 7 from J, leaving 13 bases between them. From germline, CDR1 is LGHNA and CDR2 YNFKEQ.

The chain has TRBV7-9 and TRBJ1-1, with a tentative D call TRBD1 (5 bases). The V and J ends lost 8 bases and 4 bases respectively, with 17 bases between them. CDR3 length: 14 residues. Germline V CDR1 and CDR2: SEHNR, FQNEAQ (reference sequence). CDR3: CASEEGGAGTEAFF. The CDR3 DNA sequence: TGTGCCAGCGAGGAGGGAGGGGCCGGCACTGAAGCTTTCTTT.